This paragraph reports one T cell receptor beta chain. Its recognized antigen is unknown. Nothing much larger sits one base from this clone, and base qualities are not available. This sample includes further DNA sequences coding for the same CDR3. The time point label, as the study defines it: roughly 11-day in vitro stimulation with candidate neoantigen peptide 3. For every enrolled patient, mismatch repair deficiency was confirmed by either polymerase chain reaction or immunohistochemistry. TCR sequencing was performed for a few patients who responded to pembrolizumab therapy. Each of seven ELISpot-reactive candidate neoantigen peptides was used in a roughly ten-day in vitro stimulation prior to TCR sequencing. A control culture with no peptide was handled in the same way and served as the baseline for calculating clone fold changes. The phase II trial prospectively tested pembrolizumab PD-1 blockade in advanced mismatch repair-deficient cancers regardless of tissue of origin.

The CDR3 starts with the cysteine, ends with the phenylalanine, and has 13 residues. CDR3 DNA only is kept here, 39 bases in frame from base 1. From a lookup of the germline V gene, CDR1 and CDR2 are SGHTA and FQGNSA. At the junction V is shortened by 2 bases and J by 6 bases, with 8 bases in between. This sample was included in a study of PD-1 blockade in mismatch repair-deficient tumors (dated by TCRdb to 2016 to 2017). About the full investigation: Between late 2013 and late 2016, more than 75 consecutive patients with around twelve mismatch repair-deficient cancer types, all previously treated and progressing, were enrolled in the trial. Tumor-associated T cell clones were tracked in the peripheral blood of patients responding to PD-1 blockade by deep sequencing of TCR CDR3 regions.

To prepare the library, the immunoSEQ multiplex PCR assay was applied. The source study handled its data this way. Clones were defined as neoantigen-specific by significant expansion to the relevant peptide and no significant expansion to any other tested peptide. The table was pulled from immuneACCESS by TCRdb, which kept in-frame rearrangements only. Such tables lose some clones; where checked, under half of the loss comes from unresolved V genes, and the rest has no known cause. The V and J calls and the clone size are those of that table, but D and trimming were determined from the DNA. The sample data list some 9,100 clones, and over 80% of these were observed just once. The top ten clones comprise around 9.7% of the sample. Broad study findings and their caveats: Tumor-resident clones, often undetectable in blood before treatment, expanded rapidly after pembrolizumab and then contracted, generally before radiologic responses. Clonal expansion was elicited by three of seven peptides, and around 150 unique blood TCRs were yielded, about seven of which were also found in tumor; all positive peptides were derived from frameshift mutations.

The origin of this receptor is an adult with mismatch repair-deficient cancer. The V and J genes are TRBV7-2 and TRBJ1-5; the D segment could be TRBD1, given 5 matching bases. The source was cells cultured in vitro, collected from a patient treated with pembrolizumab. Here is the DNA: TGTGCCAGCAGCTTAAGGGGAGGTCAGCCCCAGCATTTT. Its amino acids are CASSLRGGQPQHF.